The 27 T cell receptor beta chains given below trace back to one sample, sequenced in a study of OX40 agonist ivuxolimab in advanced cancers. Produced via immunoSEQ multiplex PCR; TCRdb's table is partial and in-frame only. The sample has some 140,000 clones, less than 95% seen once; the top ten hold 1.1%. The source was CD4+ or CD8+ T cells sorted from blood, collected in a trial of the OX40 agonist ivuxolimab. Source of these receptors: an adult with an advanced solid tumor such as melanoma, head and neck, liver or kidney cancer.

This sequence joins TRBV25-1 and TRBJ1-6; 8 bases are a match to TRBD1. The germline gives CDR1 MGHDK, CDR2 SYGVNS. The CDR3 length is 16 residues. The ends lost 3 bases at V and 7 bases at J; junction bases unmatched: 8. The CDR3, as DNA: TGTGCCAGCAGTGACTCAACCGGGACAGGAAATTCACCCCTCCACTTT. Residues: CASSDSTGTGNSPLHF.

CDR3 protein: CASSSPGLRGGELFF. CDR3 DNA sequence: TGTGCCAGCAGTTCACCGGGACTTCGCGGCGGGGAGCTGTTTTTT. This sequence joins TRBV6-6 and TRBJ2-2, with D possibly being TRBD2 (6 bases). This CDR3 is built from 15 residues. Per the germline V gene, CDR1 is MNHNY and CDR2 is SVGAGI (reference sequence). V shed 4 bases and J shed 7 bases, with 16 bases lying between them.

The CDR3 DNA is TGCGCCAGCAGCCAGAGCGGTTACCTCCGGGGAGAGACCCAGTACTTC. It translates to CASSQSGYLRGETQYF. The V and J genes are TRBV4-1 and TRBJ2-5; perhaps TRBD2 as D (5 bases). V was trimmed by 3 bases and J by 4 bases, leaving 18 bases between them. The CDR3 contains 16 residues. Looked up from germline, CDR1 is MGHRA and CDR2 is YSYEKL.

This chain connects TRBV27 to TRBJ2-6; D gene unclear. The V gene lost 5 bases and the J gene lost 3 bases, with 11 bases spanning the gap. Germline V gene lookup returns CDR1 MNHEY and CDR2 SMNVEV (reference sequence). This CDR3 is 15 amino acids long. The CDR3 nucleotides are TGTGCCAGCAGTAAAGGGTTTAGTGGGGCCAACGTCCTGACTTTC. Translation: CASSKGFSGANVLTF.

The J gene is TRBJ1-5, the V gene TRBV2; no clear D. The germline V gene has CDR1 SNHLY and CDR2 FYNNEI. There are 13 residues in the CDR3. V was trimmed by 0 bases and J by 7 bases, leaving 7 bases between them. The CDR3 loop is CASSEARLQPQHF. CDR3 nucleotides: TGTGCCAGCAGTGAAGCCCGGTTACAGCCCCAGCATTTT.

The J gene is TRBJ1-5, the V gene TRBV28; D gene unclear. The CDR3 sequence is 14 residues long. CDR1 and CDR2 (germline): MDHEN, SYDVKM. V gave up 8 bases and J gave up 0 bases, with 11 bases separating them. As DNA, the CDR3 is TGTGCCAGCCTGTGGGGTCTTAGCAATCAGCCCCAGCATTTT. As protein: CASLWGLSNQPQHF.

This rearrangement joins TRBV28 to TRBJ1-1; possibly TRBD1 for D (5 bases). V shed 2 bases and J shed 4 bases, with 14 bases lying between them. The CDR3 runs to 15 residues. The V gene's germline CDR1 is MDHEN and CDR2 SYDVKM. CDR3 DNA: TGTGCCAGCAGTTTAGGGGGTGGGGGTATCACTGAAGCTTTCTTT. As protein: CASSLGGGGITEAFF.

The chain recombines TRBV29-1 with TRBJ2-1, with 8 bases that match TRBD1. The CDR3 spans 15 residues. The V gene end was trimmed by 4 bases and the J gene end by 6 bases; junction bases not matched to a gene: 11. The germline V gene encodes CDR1 SQVTM and CDR2 ANQGSEA. The CDR3: CSVVRGTGEINEQFF. The CDR3 nucleotides are TGCAGCGTTGTCAGGGGGACAGGCGAGATCAATGAGCAGTTCTTC.

The V gene is TRBV6-5, the J gene TRBJ1-1; 8 nucleotides match TRBD1. Germline trimming cut 5 bases from V and 5 bases from J; bases unmatched to any gene: 7. The CDR3 has 14 amino acids. Germline CDR1 and CDR2: MNHEY and SVGAGI. The CDR3 spells CASSPRQGWTEAFF. The CDR3 DNA reads as TGTGCCAGCAGTCCCAGACAGGGGTGGACTGAAGCTTTCTTT.

The CDR3, as DNA: TGTGCCAGCAGTGAAGGTCGGAACTATGGCTACACCTTC. It codes for CASSEGRNYGYTF. V is TRBV2 and J is TRBJ1-2; D is unresolved. The germline V gene encodes CDR1 SNHLY and CDR2 FYNNEI. The CDR3 sequence is 13 residues long. Trimming took 1 base from V and 2 from J, leaving 5 bases between them.

V is TRBV7-6 and J is TRBJ2-4, with TRBD2 as a possible D gene (6 bases). V lost 1 base and J lost 4, with 14 bases in between. The V gene's germline CDR1 is SGHVS and CDR2 FNYEAQ. The CDR3 covers 16 residues. This chain's CDR3 is CASSLGGRTKKNIQYF. The CDR3 coding sequence is TGTGCCAGCAGCTTAGGGGGGAGGACTAAGAAAAACATTCAGTACTTC. Drawing the rest from reference TRBV7-6 and TRBJ2-4, the complete variable domain is GAGVSQSPRYKVTKRGQDVALRCDPISGHVSLYWYRQALGQGPEFLTYFNYEAQQDKSGLPNDRFSAERPEGSISTLTIQRTEQRDSAMYRCASSLGGRTKKNIQYFGAGTRLSVL.

Here the CDR3 DNA reads TGCGCCAGCAGTGAGGCGGGACAGGGGAACACTGAAGCTTTCTTT. Encoded protein: CASSEAGQGNTEAFF. This sequence joins TRBV10-1 and TRBJ1-1, with 9 bases lining up with TRBD1. Unmatched junction bases numbered 2, after V lost 2 bases and J lost 1 base. CDR3 size: 15 residues. From germline, CDR1 is WNHNN and CDR2 SYGVQD (reference sequence).

About this clone itself: One end of the junction is discordant with germline, which a read error may explain. The V and J genes are TRBV11-2 and TRBJ2-7; possible D gene TRBD1, 6 bases. The length of the CDR3 is 15 residues. Germline V gene lookup returns CDR1 SGHAT and CDR2 FQNNGV. The CDR3 loop reads CASRQSGTSLYGQYF. The CDR3 DNA sequence: TGTGCCAGCAGACAATCCGGGACAAGCCTCTACGGGCAGTACTTC. The variable domain in full, completed from reference TRBV11-2 and TRBJ2-7, reads EAGVAQSPRYKIIEKRQSVAFWCNPISGHATLYWYQQILGQGPKLLIQFQNNGVVDDSQLPKDRFSAERLKGVDSTLKIQPAKLEDSAVYLCASRQSGTSLYGQYFGPGTRLTVT.

This clone appeared a single time. Here the CDR3 DNA reads TGTGCCAGCAGCTTCATACATAGTGGCGAAAAACTGTTTTTT. Residues: CASSFIHSGEKLFF. The chain has TRBV7-6 and TRBJ1-4, with D uncertain. Germline CDR1 SGHVS, CDR2 FNYEAQ. The CDR3 runs 14 residues. V dropped 3 bases and J dropped 8 bases, with 13 bases sitting between them.

This rearrangement joins TRBV15 to TRBJ2-7, with D possibly called TRBD1 or TRBD2 (5 bases each). V was shortened by 1 base and J by 4 bases, with 11 bases between the two germline ends. Germline V gene lookup returns CDR1 LNHNV and CDR2 YYDKDF (reference sequence). The CDR3 length is 14 residues. Written as DNA, the CDR3 is TGTGCCACCAGCAGAGCAGGCAGGGAGTACGAGCAGTACTTC. The encoded protein is CATSRAGREYEQYF.

Of note for this clone: Because the CDR3's place on the DNA is in doubt, the DNA is left out and the CDR3 is given as listed by TCRdb. The chain links TRBV10-3 to TRBJ1-2. The CDR3 sequence runs 15 residues, both termini included. Per germline, CDR1 ENHRY and CDR2 SYGVKD. CDR3 in amino acids: CAISESDFRGQRYTF.

This chain uses TRBV19 with TRBJ2-5; a possible D gene is TRBD1 (6 bases). The length of the CDR3 is 14 residues. Deletions cut 7 bases from V and 3 bases from J, with 15 bases between. Looked up from germline, CDR1 is LNHDA and CDR2 is SQIVND (reference sequence). The DNA of the CDR3 is TGTGCCAGTAAAAGGCAGGGGTCCAAAGAGACCCAGTACTTC. It specifies CASKRQGSKETQYF. The full variable domain, in which reference TRBV19 and TRBJ2-5 provide the parts outside the CDR3, is DGGITQSPKYLFRKEGQNVTLSCEQNLNHDAMYWYRQDPGQGLRLIYYSQIVNDFQKGDIAEGYSVSREKKESFPLTVTSAQKNPTAFYLCASKRQGSKETQYFGPGTRLLVL.

This clone was recorded a few times. The J gene is TRBJ2-2, the V gene TRBV9, with 7 bases matching TRBD2. The V gene's germline CDR1 is SGDLS and CDR2 YYNGEE. The CDR3 loop spans 16 amino acids. Unmatched junction bases numbered 8, after V lost 4 bases and J lost 2 bases. CDR3 protein: CASSPRGDPNTGELFF. CDR3 nucleotides: TGTGCCAGCAGCCCTCGGGGGGACCCAAACACCGGGGAGCTGTTTTTT.

This clone turned up a few times. The chain employs TRBV7-9 and TRBJ2-7; 12 positions agree with TRBD2. Germline trimming cut 5 bases from V and 2 bases from J; bases unmatched to any gene: 4. There are 15 residues in the CDR3. Germline V lookup: CDR1 SEHNR, CDR2 FQNEAQ (reference sequence). In DNA form, the CDR3 reads TGTGCCAGCAGCGGACTAGCGGGAATGACCTACGAGCAGTACTTC. Translated: CASSGLAGMTYEQYF.

V is TRBV5-1 and J is TRBJ1-4; 9 bases are a match to TRBD1. V lost 2 bases to trimming and J lost 7 bases; unmatched junction nucleotides: 3. This CDR3 has 14 amino acids. CDR1 is SGHRS, CDR2 YFSETQ, per germline. CDR3 loop: CASSLGTGSEKLFF. The CDR3 bases are TGCGCCAGCAGCTTAGGGACAGGGAGTGAAAAACTGTTTTTT.

Turning to this clone: The identical CDR3 is also encoded by other nucleotide sequences in the sample. The V and J genes are TRBV5-1 and TRBJ2-5; 7 bases are shared with TRBD1. V lost 5 bases to trimming and J lost 4 bases; unmatched junction nucleotides: 2. This CDR3 contains 12 residues. Looked up from germline, CDR1 is SGHRS and CDR2 is YFSETQ. As DNA, the CDR3 is TGCGCCAGCAGAGGGGGCGGAGAGACCCAGTACTTC. It encodes CASRGGGETQYF. Filled out from reference TRBV5-1 and TRBJ2-5, the complete variable domain reads KAGVTQTPRYLIKTRGQQVTLSCSPISGHRSVSWYQQTPGQGLQFLFEYFSETQRNKGNFPGRFSGRQFSNSRSEMNVSTLELGDSALYLCASRGGGETQYFGPGTRLLVL.

The chain has TRBV7-9 and TRBJ2-7; tentative D call: TRBD2 (6 bases). CDR3 length equals 12 residues. CDR1 is SEHNR, CDR2 FQNEAQ, per germline (reference sequence). V was pared by 5 bases and J by 6 bases, with 11 bases between. The CDR3 reads CASSPSSAEQYF. In nucleotides, the CDR3 is TGTGCCAGCAGCCCGTCTAGCGCCGAGCAGTACTTC.

J is TRBJ2-7 and V is TRBV5-1; TRBD2 matches 15 bases. J was trimmed by 5 bases and V by 2 bases; bases with no gene match: 5. From germline, CDR1 is SGHRS and CDR2 YFSETQ. This CDR3 is built from 16 residues. The CDR3 loop is CASSFGLAGGPNEQYF. The CDR3 nucleotides read TGCGCCAGCAGCTTCGGACTAGCGGGAGGGCCCAACGAGCAGTACTTC.

This CDR3 is CASSYPDRLNTEAFF. CDR3 bases: TGTGCCAGCAGCTATCCCGACAGGCTGAACACTGAAGCTTTCTTT. The chain recombines TRBV5-6 with TRBJ1-1, with D possibly matching TRBD1 (6 bases). Trimming left V 3 bases short and J 0 bases short, with 12 bases between. The germline CDR1 and CDR2 sequences are SGHDT and YYEEEE. CDR3 length: 15 residues.

For the CDR3, the DNA is TGTGCCAGCAGCCCCCTGGGACACCGATCCTACGAGCAGTACTTC. It is translated as CASSPLGHRSYEQYF. The rearrangement links TRBV7-9 to TRBJ2-7; possible D gene TRBD1, 6 bases. Trimming removed 5 bases from V and 1 base from J, with 15 bases in between. The CDR3 extends over 15 amino acids. Germline V gene sequence: CDR1 SEHNR, CDR2 FQNEAQ (reference sequence).

The chain links TRBV4-1 to TRBJ2-7; tentatively, D is TRBD1 (5 bases). Deletions cut 1 base from V and 2 bases from J, with 18 bases between. Germline values: CDR1 MGHRA, CDR2 YSYEKL. The CDR3 has 17 residues. CDR3: CASSQVYSGKATYEQYF. CDR3 DNA: TGCGCCAGCAGCCAAGTCTATTCAGGGAAAGCAACCTACGAGCAGTACTTC.

The chain joins TRBV28 to TRBJ1-2, with no clear D. Between the trimmed V and J ends, which lost 5 bases and 3 bases, there was a span of 13 bases. This CDR3 comprises 14 residues. CDR1 and CDR2 (germline): MDHEN, SYDVKM. CDR3 sequence (DNA): TGTGCCAGCAGTAAGGCCGCCCTGGACTATGGCTACACCTTC. It encodes CASSKAALDYGYTF.